This T cell receptor beta chain is drawn from a study of beta chain features in type 1 diabetes. Study-level background: Analysis included over 100,000,000 sorted cells drawn from all samples. Findings and limits, study-wide: Among patients with Type 1 diabetes, TCRB CDR3s were moderately but significantly shorter in every one of the four CD4+ subsets.

This clone was seen a few times. Its antigen is not identified. The isolated RNA, all of it, was reverse transcribed, so expressed TCRB transcripts were what got sequenced. TCRdb's table, derived via immunoSEQ multiplex PCR, lists solely in-frame clones and lacks some. Of roughly 240,000 clones listed, 20% to 25% are singletons. Cells sorted by CD45RO/CCR7/CD25/CD127/CD95/CD27 comprised CD4+ naive, central memory, regulatory and stem cell-like memory cells. Sort purity for all populations was recorded as exceeding 98%. The CDR3 is made up of 14 amino acids. Germline V gene sequence: CDR1 LNHDA, CDR2 SQIVND (reference sequence). J gave up 2 bases and V 3 bases, and 4 bases lay outside the gene matches.

This clonotype was sampled from a woman aged 30 to 39 with type 1 diabetes. The chain joins TRBV19 to TRBJ2-7; 7 bases are shared with TRBD2. Sequenced input: naive CD4+ T cells from blood. CDR3 nucleotide sequence: TGTGCCAGTAGTATTGGCGGGGGTACCTACGAGCAGTACTTC. As protein: CASSIGGGTYEQYF.